The following is a T cell receptor (beta chain) sequence with its context. The protocol was immunoSEQ multiplex PCR, while the TCRdb copy is restricted to in-frame clones and leaves out a portion. The sample includes about 82,000 clones, 95% to 96% of them seen just once. From germline, CDR1 is LNHDA and CDR2 SQIVND (reference sequence). V was pared by 8 bases and J by 0 bases, with 9 bases of the junction left unmatched. The CDR3 loop spans 15 amino acids. This record comes from a study of technical replicates of blood from four donors. The receptor's source is a human donor in good health. The chain carries TRBV19 and TRBJ2-7; 8 bases line up with TRBD1. Input material: T cells isolated from PBMCs. The CDR3 nucleotides read TGTGCCAGTTCGACCGGGACAGGCTACTCCTACGAGCAGTACTTC. It specifies CASSTGTGYSYEQYF.